The 4 T cell receptor beta chains reported below all come from one sample, sequenced in a study of T cell repertoires in cytomegalovirus infection. TCRdb ran MiXCR on the reads and lists one entry per CDR3 protein. The data contain about 460,000 distinct CDR3 sequences, approximately 10% of them singletons. Specimen: PBMCs. These receptors all come from a human donor in good health (CMV status not recorded). Some clones in this sample may be carry-over from other donors' samples.

This clonotype was detected ten times or more. V and J are TRBV7-9 and TRBJ1-6; 8 bases line up with TRBD1. Germline CDR1 and CDR2: SEHNR and FQNEAQ (reference sequence). The CDR3 consists of 15 residues. Trimming at V came to 4 bases and at J to 8 bases, leaving 7 bases not matched to a gene. CDR3 DNA: TGTGCCAGCAGCTCCTCGGACAGGGAACATTCACCCCTCCACTTT. Translating it yields CASSSSDREHSPLHF.

This clonotype was seen at least ten times. This sequence joins TRBV6-6 and TRBJ1-4; no definite D call. CDR1 is MNHNY, CDR2 SVGAGI, per germline (reference sequence). The CDR3 has 14 residues. V was shortened by 0 bases and J by 3 bases, with 5 bases between the two germline ends. The CDR3 protein is CASSYSGPNEKLFF. The DNA for the CDR3 is TGTGCCAGCAGTTACTCTGGGCCTAATGAAAAACTGTTTTTT.

This clonotype came up many times. This chain uses TRBV7-8 with TRBJ1-5; possibly TRBD1 for D (6 bases). The V gene lost 5 bases and the J gene lost 6 bases, with 17 bases spanning the gap. Germline CDR1 reads SGHVS; CDR2 reads FQNEAQ. The CDR3 runs 15 residues. CDR3 sequence: CASSRIGGPGQPQHF. In nucleotides, the CDR3 is TGTGCCAGCAGCCGAATCGGGGGGCCGGGTCAGCCCCAGCATTTT.

This clonotype showed up many times. The DNA for the CDR3 is TGTGCCAGCAGCGATACGACTAGCGGGAGAGGCTACGAGCAGTACTTC. The encoded protein is CASSDTTSGRGYEQYF. V and J are TRBV5-4 and TRBJ2-7; 12 bases are a match to TRBD2. Germline assignment: CDR1 SGHNT and CDR2 YYREEE (reference sequence). The V and J ends lost 4 bases and 3 bases, in that order; junction bases with no gene match: 8. CDR3 length: 16 residues.